This T cell receptor (beta chain) stems from a study of blood T cell repertoires in COVID-19. Germline V gene data show CDR1 as SQVTM and CDR2 as ANQGSEA. Trimming removed 5 bases from V and 2 bases from J, with 11 bases in between. The CDR3 runs 13 residues. Here immunoSEQ multiplex PCR was the method, and the copy in TCRdb shows in-frame clones only, minus some. Of 350,000 to 450,000 clones listed, 85% are singletons. This chain joins TRBV29-1 and TRBJ2-3; unclear D gene. The source material was peripheral blood. This TCR was sampled from a woman younger than 35 with acute or convalescent COVID-19. The CDR3 here is CSVMTQYTDTQYF. The CDR3 nucleotides are TGCAGCGTTATGACACAATACACAGATACGCAGTATTTT.